This T cell receptor (beta chain) was captured in a study of T cell responses to AZD1222 COVID-19 vaccine. Sequenced by immunoSEQ multiplex PCR; TCRdb stores in-frame clones only, minus some. The data contain roughly 100,000 clones, approximately 88% of them singletons. About this clone itself: Its antigen is unknown.

Study-wide points: Spike as a whole was targeted by vaccine-associated CD4 TCRs, dominant at 160-218 and 743-854.

The sample in question was peripheral blood, obtained on day 0 of AZD1222 vaccination. This clonotype was sampled from an adult in good health.

The CDR3 DNA reads as TGTGCCAGCAGCCGCGGACTTTCAGAGACCCAGTACTTC. The encoded protein is CASSRGLSETQYF. V and J are TRBV7-2 and TRBJ2-5; D is possibly TRBD2 (5 bases). This CDR3 spans 13 amino acids. CDR1 and CDR2 from the germline V gene are SGHTA and FQGNSA. Deletions cut 5 bases from V and 4 bases from J, with 11 bases between.